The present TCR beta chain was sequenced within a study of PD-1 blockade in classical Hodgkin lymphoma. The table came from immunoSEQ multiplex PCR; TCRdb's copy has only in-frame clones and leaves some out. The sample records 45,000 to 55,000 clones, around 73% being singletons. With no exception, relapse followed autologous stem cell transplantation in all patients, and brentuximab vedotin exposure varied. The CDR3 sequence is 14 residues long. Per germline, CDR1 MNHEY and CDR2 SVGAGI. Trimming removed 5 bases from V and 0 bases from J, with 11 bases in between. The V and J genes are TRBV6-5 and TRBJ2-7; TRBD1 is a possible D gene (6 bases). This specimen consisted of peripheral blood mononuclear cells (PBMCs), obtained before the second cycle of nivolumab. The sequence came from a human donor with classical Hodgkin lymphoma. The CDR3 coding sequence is TGTGCCAGCAGTCCACGGACAGTCTCCTACGAGCAGTACTTC. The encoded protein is CASSPRTVSYEQYF.